A single sample is the source of the 8 T cell receptor beta chains below, sequenced in a study of cytomegalovirus exposure and HLA in healthy donors (dated by TCRdb to about 2017). The protocol used for the library was the immunoSEQ multiplex PCR assay. For the multiplex PCR, a mixture combining 60 forward primers for TCR Vbeta segments and 13 reverse primers for TCR Jbeta segments was used. Here the immuneACCESS table is served through TCRdb, limited to in-frame sequences with V and J called. Missing clones are a known gap in these copies; in checked studies unresolved V genes cover under half, and the rest lacks a known reason. The sample yields more than 80,000 clones; 69% were counted once. Jointly, the top ten make up 2.7% of the sample. Material: PBMCs. The source of these receptors is a middle-aged man in good health and CMV-seronegative.

The chain joins TRBV4-3 to TRBJ1-3; TRBD1 aligns across 7 bases. Per the germline V gene, CDR1 is LGHNA and CDR2 is YSLEER. Germline trimming cut 4 bases from V and 8 bases from J; bases unmatched to any gene: 20. There are 18 residues in the CDR3. The CDR3 here is CASSRGGPTGSKGDTIYF. The CDR3 nucleotides read TGCGCCAGCAGCCGCGGTGGCCCGACAGGGTCGAAAGGGGACACCATATATTTT.

J is TRBJ1-5 and V is TRBV6-6; D unresolved. The CDR3 runs to 12 residues. The V and J ends lost 6 bases and 3 bases respectively, with 6 bases between them. Germline V gives CDR1 MNHNY, CDR2 SVGAGI (reference sequence). This CDR3 reads CASSQFNQPQHF. CDR3 in DNA: TGTGCCAGCAGCCAGTTCAATCAGCCCCAGCATTTT.

This clone was recorded a few times. This chain links TRBV25-1 with TRBJ2-1; tentatively, D is TRBD2 (7 bases). This CDR3 contains 15 residues. V lost 5 bases to trimming and J lost 2 bases, with 13 bases between them. Germline lookup yields CDR1 MGHDK and CDR2 SYGVNS. The CDR3 loop reads CASSKRGGAYNEQFF. The DNA of the CDR3 is TGTGCCAGCAGTAAGAGGGGGGGAGCCTACAATGAGCAGTTCTTC.

This clone was counted a single time. The chain joins TRBV6-5 to TRBJ1-2, with D uncertain. Germline V gene lookup returns CDR1 MNHEY and CDR2 SVGAGI. Trimming took 4 bases from V and 3 from J, leaving 9 bases between them. The CDR3 is made up of 13 amino acids. The CDR3 protein is CASSLGRDYGYTF. The CDR3 coding sequence is TGTGCCAGCAGTTTAGGGAGAGACTATGGCTACACCTTC.

V and J are TRBV2 and TRBJ1-4; 8 nucleotides match TRBD1. CDR1 is SNHLY, CDR2 FYNNEI, per germline. The CDR3 consists of 14 residues. The ends lost 2 bases at V and 8 bases at J; junction bases unmatched: 4. CDR3 bases: TGTGCCAGCAGTGAAATCAGGGGGCAGGAAAAACTGTTTTTT. The encoded protein is CASSEIRGQEKLFF. The variable domain in full, completed from reference TRBV2 and TRBJ1-4, reads EPEVTQTPSHQVTQMGQEVILRCVPISNHLYFYWYRQILGQKVEFLVSFYNNEISEKSEIFDDQFSVERPDGSNFTLKIRSTKLEDSAMYFCASSEIRGQEKLFFGSGTQLSVL.

To note about this clone: Other DNA sequences from this sample encode an identical CDR3 as well. The V and J genes are TRBV4-1 and TRBJ2-7, with a possible D match to TRBD2 (6 bases). The germline CDR1 and CDR2 sequences are MGHRA and YSYEKL. V lost 1 base and J 4 bases, leaving 11 bases between the germline ends. The CDR3 spans 14 residues. CDR3 residues: CASSQGAGRYEQYF. CDR3 DNA sequence: TGCGCCAGCAGCCAAGGGGCAGGGAGGTACGAGCAGTACTTC.

This chain connects TRBV6-5 to TRBJ1-2; 7 bases are shared with TRBD1. V lost 4 bases to trimming and J lost 3 bases; unmatched junction nucleotides: 8. Germline-derived CDR1 and CDR2 are MNHEY and SVGAGI. This CDR3 is built from 15 residues. For the CDR3, the DNA is TGTGCCAGCAGTTCGGAACAGGGGACTTACTATGGCTACACCTTC. Residues: CASSSEQGTYYGYTF.

V usage is TRBV5-5 and J usage is TRBJ2-5, with 7 bases aligning to TRBD2. Germline V lookup: CDR1 SGHKS, CDR2 YYEKEE (reference sequence). Losses at the gene ends were 4 bases for V and 4 bases for J; bases not matched to a gene: 10. The CDR3 has 15 amino acids. The CDR3 nucleotides read TGTGCCAGCAGCCTTCCTGCGGGAGTGGCAGAGACCCAGTACTTC. Translated, it gives CASSLPAGVAETQYF. Drawing the rest from reference TRBV5-5 and TRBJ2-5, the complete variable domain is DAGVTQSPTHLIKTRGQQVTLRCSPISGHKSVSWYQQVLGQGPQFIFQYYEKEERGRGNFPDRFSARQFPNYSSELNVNALLLGDSALYLCASSLPAGVAETQYFGPGTRLLVL.